The rows below give T cell receptor beta chains drawn from one sample of a study of blood T cell repertoires in COVID-19. The data were produced by immunoSEQ multiplex PCR, yet TCRdb's version contains in-frame clones alone and is incomplete. The sample holds roughly 240,000 clones, about 86% seen once. The sample was peripheral blood. These receptors were obtained from a young woman who had recovered from COVID-19. CDR3s include the opening cysteine and the closing phenylalanine or tryptophan. The D gene is left open where the match is weak. Not all rows give a size; the values are once, few, many and, for expanded clones, a class.

clone size: NA; V gene: TRBV7-2; J gene: TRBJ1-6; D gene: TRBD1; CDR3 DNA: TGTGCCAGCAGCTCCCTAGAGGCGGGACAGGGATTTTCACCCCTCCACTTT; CDR3 protein: CASSSLEAGQGFSPLHF
clone size: NA; V gene: TRBV5-5; J gene: TRBJ2-5; D gene: TRBD1; CDR3 DNA: TGTGCCAGCAGCTTGATGGGACAGGGGGGGAGAGAGACCCAGTACTTC; CDR3 protein: CASSLMGQGGRETQYF
clone size: NA; V gene: TRBV5-1; J gene: TRBJ1-4; D gene: NA; CDR3 DNA: TGCGCCAGCAGCGAGACGGGGGTTGAAAAACTGTTTTTT; CDR3 protein: CASSETGVEKLFF
clone size: NA; V gene: TRBV7-2; J gene: TRBJ2-4; D gene: NA; CDR3 DNA: TGTGCCAGCAGCTTGGGCGGGTGGTCGGACATTCAGTACTTC; CDR3 protein: CASSLGGWSDIQYF
clone size: NA; V gene: TRBV6-1; J gene: TRBJ2-4; D gene: TRBD1; CDR3 DNA: TGTGCCAGCAGTGAATATCCCCCCCACATGACAGGGCGTAGGGGAAACATTCAGTACTTC; CDR3 protein: CASSEYPPHMTGRRGNIQYF
clone size: NA; V gene: TRBV5-8; J gene: TRBJ1-2; D gene: NA; CDR3 DNA: TGTGCCAGCAGCCCCGGAACAGGGTGGTCCTATGGCTACACCTTC; CDR3 protein: CASSPGTGWSYGYTF
clone size: NA; V gene: TRBV5-4; J gene: TRBJ2-7; D gene: NA; CDR3 DNA: TGTGCCAGCAGCTTGGGGACGGACAAATCCTACGAGCAGTACTTC; CDR3 protein: CASSLGTDKSYEQYF
clone size: NA; V gene: TRBV7-3; J gene: TRBJ2-3; D gene: TRBD2; CDR3 DNA: TGTGCCAGCAGCACTAGCGGGGGGGCCTTAGATACGCAGTATTTT; CDR3 protein: CASSTSGGALDTQYF
clone size: NA; V gene: TRBV5-1; J gene: TRBJ2-1; D gene: NA; CDR3 DNA: TGCGCCAGCAGCTTCCTCCACAATGAGCAGTTCTTC; CDR3 protein: CASSFLHNEQFF
clone size: NA; V gene: TRBV5-4; J gene: TRBJ1-4; D gene: TRBD1; CDR3 DNA: TGTGCCAGCAGTCAAGGGACAGGCCCGGGGAAACTGTTTTTT; CDR3 protein: CASSQGTGPGKLFF
clone size: NA; V gene: TRBV19; J gene: TRBJ1-1; D gene: NA; CDR3 DNA: TGTGCCAGTAGTATCGGCGGGAACACTGAAGCTTTCTTT; CDR3 protein: CASSIGGNTEAFF
clone size: NA; V gene: TRBV4-2; J gene: TRBJ1-6; D gene: TRBD1; CDR3 DNA: TGTGCCAGCAGCCAAGATTTCGGGACAGGGGGATCACCCCTCCACTTT; CDR3 protein: CASSQDFGTGGSPLHF
clone size: NA; V gene: TRBV21-1; J gene: TRBJ2-5; D gene: NA; CDR3 DNA: TGTGCCAGCAGGTACAGGGGGCTCCAAGAGACCCAGTACTTC; CDR3 protein: CASRYRGLQETQYF
clone size: NA; V gene: TRBV7-2; J gene: TRBJ2-5; D gene: TRBD2; CDR3 DNA: TGTGCCAGCGGGCTAGCGGGAGTCCAAGAGACCCAGTACTTC; CDR3 protein: CASGLAGVQETQYF
clone size: NA; V gene: TRBV6-5; J gene: TRBJ1-4; D gene: NA; CDR3 DNA: TGTGCCAGCAGCCCAGGGGTTTCTAATGAAAAACTGTTTTTT; CDR3 protein: CASSPGVSNEKLFF
clone size: once; V gene: TRBV5-1; J gene: TRBJ2-5; D gene: TRBD1; CDR3 DNA: TGCGCCAGCAGCCGGACAGGAGGCCGCATCCAAGAGACCCAGTACTTC; CDR3 protein: CASSRTGGRIQETQYF
clone size: few; V gene: TRBV19; J gene: TRBJ2-5; D gene: TRBD2; CDR3 DNA: TGTGCCAGTAGTACCTCCCACGGGGGGTGGTATGAGACCCAGTACTTC; CDR3 protein: CASSTSHGGWYETQYF
clone size: NA; V gene: TRBV6-6; J gene: TRBJ1-4; D gene: NA; CDR3 DNA: TGTGCCAGCAGCCAGCGAGGACAGATTAATGAAAAACTGTTTTTT; CDR3 protein: CASSQRGQINEKLFF
clone size: NA; V gene: TRBV15; J gene: TRBJ2-5; D gene: TRBD1; CDR3 DNA: TGTGCCACCAGCAGAGATAACGGACAGGGGGAGTTCCAGTACTTC; CDR3 protein: CATSRDNGQGEFQYF
clone size: NA; V gene: TRBV6-5; J gene: TRBJ1-2; D gene: TRBD1; CDR3 DNA: TGTGCCAGCAGCCACGGGACAGTCTATGGCTACACCTTC; CDR3 protein: CASSHGTVYGYTF
clone size: NA; V gene: TRBV5-6; J gene: TRBJ1-1; D gene: TRBD1; CDR3 DNA: TGTGCCAGCAGGCCATCCGGGACAGGGCAAAACACTGAAGCTTTCTTT; CDR3 protein: CASRPSGTGQNTEAFF
clone size: NA; V gene: TRBV5-1; J gene: TRBJ2-1; D gene: TRBD2; CDR3 DNA: TGCGCCAGCAGCTTGGTGTCTAGCGGGAACAATGAGCAGTTCTTC; CDR3 protein: CASSLVSSGNNEQFF
clone size: NA; V gene: TRBV6-5; J gene: TRBJ1-1; D gene: NA; CDR3 DNA: TGTGCCAGCAGTTACTCCGCAGGGGCTGGCACTGAAGCTTTCTTT; CDR3 protein: CASSYSAGAGTEAFF
clone size: NA; V gene: TRBV3-1/TRBV3-2; J gene: TRBJ2-2; D gene: NA; CDR3 DNA: TGTGCCAGCAGAGTGAGGAACACCGGGGAGCTGTTTTTT; CDR3 protein: CASRVRNTGELFF
clone size: NA; V gene: TRBV4-2; J gene: TRBJ2-3; D gene: TRBD1; CDR3 DNA: TGTGCCAGCAGCCACTCGACGCAGGGGGACGGCACAGATACGCAGTATTTT; CDR3 protein: CASSHSTQGDGTDTQYF
clone size: NA; V gene: TRBV19; J gene: TRBJ2-3; D gene: TRBD2; CDR3 DNA: TGTGCCAGTCCACCGGGACTAGGCCGTCCTAGCACAGATACGCAGTATTTT; CDR3 protein: CASPPGLGRPSTDTQYF
clone size: NA; V gene: TRBV2; J gene: TRBJ2-5; D gene: TRBD1; CDR3 DNA: TGTGCCAGCAGTGGTAACAGGGGAGAGACCCAGTACTTC; CDR3 protein: CASSGNRGETQYF
clone size: NA; V gene: TRBV6-5; J gene: TRBJ2-7; D gene: NA; CDR3 DNA: TGTGCCAGCACTCCTAGGTTAGCAGCCTCCTACGAGCAGTACTTC; CDR3 protein: CASTPRLAASYEQYF
clone size: NA; V gene: TRBV9; J gene: TRBJ2-3; D gene: NA; CDR3 DNA: TGTGCCAGTGGGGCCACAGATACGCAGTATTTT; CDR3 protein: CASGATDTQYF